Listed below are T cell receptor beta chains from one sample, sequenced in a study of blood T cell repertoires in COVID-19. Data came from immunoSEQ multiplex PCR; TCRdb stores just in-frame clones and leaves some out. The sample holds about 80,000 clones; roughly 90% are singletons and the top ten take 9.5% to 15%. The sample comprised peripheral blood. The receptors stem from a man between 65 and 80 years old with active or convalescent COVID-19. The CDR3 runs from the conserved cysteine through the conserved F or W. A D gene is named only where the DNA matches it firmly. A row's size may be missing; if present it is once, few, many or a size class.

TRBJ2-2,TRBV6-1,.,.,CASTQTANTGELFF,TGTGCCAGCACCCAAACAGCGAACACCGGGGAGCTGTTTTTT
TRBJ2-1,TRBV9,.,TRBD2,CASSVVGTSGVNEQFF,TGTGCCAGCAGCGTAGTGGGGACTAGCGGGGTCAATGAGCAGTTCTTC
TRBJ2-7,TRBV7-8,.,TRBD2,CASSIGLGNYEQYF,TGTGCCAGCAGTATCGGACTAGGGAACTACGAGCAGTACTTC
TRBJ1-4,TRBV5-1,.,.,CASSLGQLGATNEKLFF,TGCGCCAGCAGCTTAGGACAGTTAGGTGCAACTAATGAAAAACTGTTTTTT
TRBJ2-5,TRBV4-3,.,.,CASSSRRPGSGEETQYF,TGCGCCAGCAGTTCGCGACGACCGGGATCTGGTGAGGAGACCCAGTACTTC
TRBJ2-1,TRBV5-1,.,.,CASGDYNEQFF,TGCGCCAGCGGAGACTACAATGAGCAGTTCTTC
TRBJ2-1,TRBV2,.,.,CASSEAPAGLSNEQFF,TGTGCCAGCAGTGAAGCGCCTGCGGGGTTGAGCAATGAGCAGTTCTTC
TRBJ1-2,TRBV12-3/TRBV12-4,.,.,CASQPKKGYGYTF,TGTGCCAGCCAGCCCAAAAAGGGGTATGGCTACACCTTC
TRBJ1-4,TRBV2,.,TRBD1,CASSRGLATNEKLFF,TGTGCCAGCAGCAGGGGGCTTGCAACTAATGAAAAACTGTTTTTT
TRBJ2-7,TRBV28,.,.,CASSWDTTYEQYF,TGTGCCAGCAGCTGGGACACCACCTACGAGCAGTACTTC
TRBJ2-7,TRBV7-9,.,.,CASSPGVIYEQYF,TGTGCCAGCAGCCCCGGGGTGATTTACGAGCAGTACTTC
TRBJ2-5,TRBV5-1,.,.,CASSLQGSETQYF,TGCGCCAGCAGCTTGCAAGGTAGCGAGACCCAGTACTTC
TRBJ1-6,TRBV5-4,.,TRBD1,CASSLQPGQINSPLHF,TGTGCCAGCAGCCTCCAGCCGGGACAGATTAATTCACCCCTCCACTTT
TRBJ1-2,TRBV3-1/TRBV3-2,.,TRBD1,CASSQEDRDPGYTF,TGTGCCAGCAGCCAAGAGGACAGGGATCCTGGCTACACCTTC
TRBJ1-1,TRBV12-3/TRBV12-4,.,.,CASAYSTNTEAFF,TGTGCCAGCGCTTATTCAACTAACACTGAAGCTTTCTTT
TRBJ2-2,TRBV4-3,.,.,CASSQRLGAMNTGELFF,TGCGCCAGCAGCCAGAGGCTGGGGGCGATGAACACCGGGGAGCTGTTTTTT
TRBJ1-6,TRBV5-1,.,TRBD1,CASSQGTGESPLHF,TGCGCCAGCAGCCAAGGGACAGGGGAGTCACCCCTCCACTTT
TRBJ1-4,TRBV24-1,.,.,CATSDPRGTNEKLFF,TGTGCCACCAGTGATCCCAGGGGAACTAATGAAAAACTGTTTTTT
TRBJ2-1,TRBV2,.,TRBD2,CASKGGGSPYNEQFF,TGTGCCAGCAAGGGCGGGGGGAGTCCCTACAATGAGCAGTTCTTC
TRBJ2-1,TRBV2,.,TRBD2,CASSVNELGGEAYNEQFF,TGTGCCAGCAGTGTAAACGAGTTGGGGGGGGAAGCCTACAATGAGCAGTTCTTC
TRBJ1-1,TRBV9,.,.,CASSPPVNTEAFF,TGTGCCAGCAGCCCACCGGTGAACACTGAAGCTTTCTTT
TRBJ1-4,TRBV10-1,.,TRBD1,CASSGDRGVRANEKLFF,TGCGCCAGCAGTGGTGACAGGGGAGTTAGGGCTAATGAAAAACTGTTTTTT
TRBJ1-5,TRBV27,.,.,CASSLEGSRQPQHF,TGTGCCAGCAGTTTGGAGGGAAGTAGGCAGCCCCAGCATTTT
TRBJ1-1,TRBV18,.,.,CASSLLGGFGNTEAFF,TGTGCCAGCTCACTCCTCGGAGGGTTCGGGAACACTGAAGCTTTCTTT
TRBJ1-2,TRBV7-2,.,.,CASSLGLQGNNYGYTF,TGTGCCAGCAGCTTAGGCCTCCAGGGGAATAACTATGGCTACACCTTC
TRBJ1-5,TRBV18,.,.,CASSPTFLKTAYSNQPQHF,TGTGCCAGCTCACCAACCTTCCTGAAGACAGCTTATAGCAATCAGCCCCAGCATTTT
TRBJ2-5,TRBV4-2,.,TRBD1,CASSRQTGEETQYF,TGTGCCAGCAGCCGCCAGACAGGGGAAGAGACCCAGTACTTC
TRBJ1-2,TRBV28,.,.,CASTSLTVYGYTF,TGTGCCAGCACCTCTCTGACAGTCTATGGCTACACCTTC
TRBJ1-2,TRBV9,.,.,CASSVVPANYGYTF,TGTGCCAGCAGCGTAGTACCGGCTAACTATGGCTACACCTTC
TRBJ1-2,TRBV4-3,.,.,CASSQIHGSNYGYTF,TGCGCCAGCAGCCAGATTCACGGGTCTAACTATGGCTACACCTTC
TRBJ1-1,TRBV29-1,.,.,CSVSRGNTEAFF,TGCAGCGTCTCCAGGGGGAACACTGAAGCTTTCTTT
TRBJ1-6,TRBV27,few,TRBD1,CASSTGQVYNSPLHF,TGTGCCAGCAGTACTGGACAGGTGTATAATTCACCCCTCCACTTT
TRBJ1-1,TRBV5-1,.,.,CASSLGARWGAGTEAFF,TGCGCCAGCAGCTTGGGGGCCCGTTGGGGCGCAGGCACTGAAGCTTTCTTT
TRBJ2-1,TRBV5-1,.,.,CASSLAVSYNEQFF,TGCGCCAGCAGCTTGGCCGTCTCTTACAATGAGCAGTTCTTC
TRBJ2-3,TRBV5-1,.,.,CASSLPGEDTQYF,TGCGCCAGCAGCTTACCAGGGGAGGATACGCAGTATTTT
TRBJ2-1,TRBV19,.,TRBD2,CASIGPGGGPWNEQFF,TGTGCCAGTATTGGCCCCGGGGGGGGCCCATGGAATGAGCAGTTCTTC
TRBJ1-2,TRBV7-9,.,.,CASRNLDRVYGYTF,TGTGCCAGCAGAAACCTGGACAGAGTCTATGGCTACACCTTC
TRBJ1-2,TRBV6-5,.,.,CASSYSQGHGYGYTF,TGTGCCAGCAGTTACAGTCAGGGGCACGGCTATGGCTACACCTTC
TRBJ1-5,TRBV18,.,TRBD1,CASSSGQGFNQPQHF,TGTGCCAGCTCATCGGGACAGGGGTTCAATCAGCCCCAGCATTTT
TRBJ1-4,TRBV7-9,.,TRBD1,CASSVAGTGPWTANEKLFF,TGTGCCAGCAGCGTAGCCGGGACAGGACCCTGGACGGCTAATGAAAAACTGTTTTTT
TRBJ1-1,TRBV5-1,.,TRBD1,CASSFGTGRVSYTEAFF,TGCGCCAGCAGCTTCGGGACAGGGAGGGTTAGCTACACTGAAGCTTTCTTT
TRBJ1-2,TRBV2,.,TRBD1,CASRTGTNYGYTF,TGTGCCAGCAGGACAGGGACTAACTATGGCTACACCTTC
TRBJ2-7,TRBV5-4,few,.,CASSLGQSSYEQYF,TGTGCCAGCAGCTTGGGACAGAGCTCCTACGAGCAGTACTTC
TRBJ1-6,TRBV10-1,.,.,CASASGRNSPLHF,TGCGCCAGCGCCTCGGGTCGGAATTCACCCCTCCACTTT
TRBJ1-1,TRBV18,.,.,CASSPLGASTEAFF,TGTGCCAGCTCACCACTGGGGGCTAGCACTGAAGCTTTCTTT
TRBJ2-1,TRBV7-3,.,.,CASSSAPSSYNEQFF,TGTGCCAGCAGTTCCGCCCCGAGCTCCTACAATGAGCAGTTCTTC
TRBJ2-3,TRBV9,.,.,CASSTWTDTDTQYF,TGTGCCAGCAGCACCTGGACAGACACAGATACGCAGTATTTT
TRBJ2-2,TRBV25-1,.,TRBD1,CASSHAGGLDTGELFF,TGTGCCAGCAGTCACGCAGGGGGCCTAGACACCGGGGAGCTGTTTTTT
TRBJ1-5,TRBV19,.,.,CASSDQGLGSNQPQHF,TGTGCCAGTAGTGACCAGGGGCTCGGGAGCAATCAGCCCCAGCATTTT
TRBJ1-2,TRBV7-2,.,.,CASSPDNKYGYTF,TGTGCCAGCAGCCCAGACAATAAATATGGCTACACCTTC
TRBJ1-1,TRBV7-9,.,TRBD1,CATYPEPGQRGGRNTEAFF,TGTGCCACCTACCCCGAGCCGGGACAGCGAGGTGGAAGGAACACTGAAGCTTTCTTT
TRBJ1-6,TRBV6-5,.,.,CASSYSEGNSPLHF,TGTGCCAGCAGTTACTCGGAGGGGAATTCACCCCTCCACTTT
TRBJ1-3,TRBV5-6,.,TRBD1,CASTDRGSSGNTIYF,TGTGCCAGCACCGACAGGGGTTCTTCTGGAAACACCATATATTTT
TRBJ2-2,TRBV2,.,TRBD1,CASTPDRGGTGELFF,TGTGCCAGCACACCGGACAGGGGCGGGACCGGGGAGCTGTTTTTT
TRBJ2-3,TRBV9,.,.,CASSEGDISTDTQYF,TGTGCCAGCAGCGAGGGGGACATTAGCACAGATACGCAGTATTTT
TRBJ1-3,TRBV19,.,.,CASRGPDFSGNTIYF,TGTGCCAGTAGAGGACCGGACTTCTCTGGAAACACCATATATTTT
TRBJ1-1,TRBV3-1/TRBV3-2,.,TRBD1,CASRPRTGGTEAFF,TGTGCCAGCAGACCGCGGACAGGGGGTACTGAAGCTTTCTTT
TRBJ2-3,TRBV6-5,.,TRBD2,CASWTSGGGGAQYF,TGTGCCAGCTGGACTAGCGGGGGGGGAGGAGCACAGTATTTT
TRBJ2-1,TRBV28,.,TRBD1,CASSIGTANEQFF,TGTGCCAGCAGTATAGGGACAGCCAATGAGCAGTTCTTC